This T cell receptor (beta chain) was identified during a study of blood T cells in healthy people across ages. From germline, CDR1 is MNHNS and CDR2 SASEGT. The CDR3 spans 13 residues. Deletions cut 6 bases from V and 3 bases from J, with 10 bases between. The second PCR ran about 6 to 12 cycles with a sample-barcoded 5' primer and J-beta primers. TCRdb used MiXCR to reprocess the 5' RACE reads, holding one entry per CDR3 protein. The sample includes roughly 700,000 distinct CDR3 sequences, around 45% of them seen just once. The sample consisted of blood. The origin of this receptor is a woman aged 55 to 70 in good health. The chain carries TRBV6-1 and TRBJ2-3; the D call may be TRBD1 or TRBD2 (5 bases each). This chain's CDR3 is CASSSEGTDTQYF. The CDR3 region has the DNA TGTGCCAGCAGCTCAGAGGGGACAGATACGCAGTATTTT.